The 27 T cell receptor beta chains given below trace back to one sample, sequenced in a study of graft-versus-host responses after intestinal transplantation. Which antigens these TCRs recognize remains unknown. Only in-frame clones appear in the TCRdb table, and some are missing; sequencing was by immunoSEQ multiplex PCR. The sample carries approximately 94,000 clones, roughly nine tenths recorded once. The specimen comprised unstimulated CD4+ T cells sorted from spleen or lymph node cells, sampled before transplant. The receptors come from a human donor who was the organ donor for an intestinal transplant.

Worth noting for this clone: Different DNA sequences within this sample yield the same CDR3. The CDR3 is CASSSQETQYF. The CDR3 bases are TGTGCCAGCAGCTCGCAAGAGACCCAGTACTTC. V and J are TRBV7-6 and TRBJ2-5; no reliable D call. The CDR3 is 11 residues long. Trimming removed 4 bases at V and 2 bases at J, with 2 bases between. The V gene's germline CDR1 is SGHVS and CDR2 FNYEAQ.

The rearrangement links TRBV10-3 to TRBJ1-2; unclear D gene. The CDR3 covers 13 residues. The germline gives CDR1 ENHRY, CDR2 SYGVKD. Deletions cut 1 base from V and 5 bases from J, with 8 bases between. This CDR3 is CAISEWGGYGYTF. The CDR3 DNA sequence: TGTGCCATCAGTGAGTGGGGAGGGTATGGCTACACCTTC.

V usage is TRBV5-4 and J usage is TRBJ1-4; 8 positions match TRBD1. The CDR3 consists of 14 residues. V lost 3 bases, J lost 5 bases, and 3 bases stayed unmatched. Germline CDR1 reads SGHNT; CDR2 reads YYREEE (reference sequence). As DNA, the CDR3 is TGTGCCAGCAGCTGGCAGGGGGCGAATGAAAAACTGTTTTTT. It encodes CASSWQGANEKLFF.

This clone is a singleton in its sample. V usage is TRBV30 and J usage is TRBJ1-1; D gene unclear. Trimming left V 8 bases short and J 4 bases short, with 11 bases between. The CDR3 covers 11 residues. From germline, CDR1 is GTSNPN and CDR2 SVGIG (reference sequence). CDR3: CARSRLTEAFF. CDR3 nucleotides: TGTGCCAGATCCCGGCTCACTGAAGCTTTCTTT.

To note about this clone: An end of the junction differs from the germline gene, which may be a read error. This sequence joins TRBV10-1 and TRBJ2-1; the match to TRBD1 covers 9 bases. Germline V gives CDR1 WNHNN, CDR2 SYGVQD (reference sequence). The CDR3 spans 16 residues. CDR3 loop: CASSDGSGQGRNVQFF. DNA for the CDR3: TGCGCCAGCAGTGATGGATCGGGACAGGGACGGAATGTGCAGTTCTTC.

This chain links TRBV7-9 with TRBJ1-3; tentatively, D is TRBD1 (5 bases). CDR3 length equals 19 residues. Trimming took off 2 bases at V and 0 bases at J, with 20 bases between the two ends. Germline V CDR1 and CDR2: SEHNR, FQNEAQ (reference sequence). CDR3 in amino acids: CASSLTFGGTEYSGNTIYF. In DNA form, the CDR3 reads TGTGCCAGCAGCTTAACGTTTGGCGGGACGGAATACTCTGGAAACACCATATATTTT.

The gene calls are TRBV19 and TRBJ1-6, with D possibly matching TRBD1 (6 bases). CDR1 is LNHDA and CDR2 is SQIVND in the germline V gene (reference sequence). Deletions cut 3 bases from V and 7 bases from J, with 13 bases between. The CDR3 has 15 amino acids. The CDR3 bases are TGTGCCAGTAGTATGGACAGCCTATCCAATTCACCCCTCCACTTT. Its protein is CASSMDSLSNSPLHF.

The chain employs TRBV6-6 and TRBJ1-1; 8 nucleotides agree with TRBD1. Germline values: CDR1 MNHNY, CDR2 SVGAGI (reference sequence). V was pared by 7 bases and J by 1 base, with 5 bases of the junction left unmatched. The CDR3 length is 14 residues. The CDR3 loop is CASTVTGANTEAFF. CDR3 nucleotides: TGTGCCAGCACCGTGACAGGGGCGAACACTGAAGCTTTCTTT.

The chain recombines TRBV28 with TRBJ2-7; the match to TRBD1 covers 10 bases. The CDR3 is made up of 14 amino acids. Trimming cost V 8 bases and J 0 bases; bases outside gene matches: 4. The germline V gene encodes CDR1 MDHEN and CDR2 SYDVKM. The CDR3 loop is CASGRTGGSYEQYF. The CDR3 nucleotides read TGTGCCAGCGGACGGACAGGGGGCTCCTACGAGCAGTACTTC.

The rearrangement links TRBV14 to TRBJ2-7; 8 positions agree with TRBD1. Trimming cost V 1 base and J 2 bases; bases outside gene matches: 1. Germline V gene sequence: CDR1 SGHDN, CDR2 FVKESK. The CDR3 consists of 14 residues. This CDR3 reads CASSQGTGPYEQYF. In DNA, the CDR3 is TGTGCCAGCAGCCAAGGGACAGGGCCCTACGAGCAGTACTTC.

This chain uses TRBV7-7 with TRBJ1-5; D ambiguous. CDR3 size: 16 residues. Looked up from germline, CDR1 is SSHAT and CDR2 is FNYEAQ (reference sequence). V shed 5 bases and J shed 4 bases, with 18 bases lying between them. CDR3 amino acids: CASSREDRDVNQPQHF. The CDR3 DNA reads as TGTGCCAGCAGCAGAGAGGATAGGGATGTGAATCAGCCCCAGCATTTT.

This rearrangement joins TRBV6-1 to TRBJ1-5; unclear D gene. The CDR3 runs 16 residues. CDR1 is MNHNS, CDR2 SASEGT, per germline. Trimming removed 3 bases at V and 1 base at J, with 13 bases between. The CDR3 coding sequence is TGTGCCAGCAGTGAGGGTACGGGCACGAGCAATCAGCCCCAGCATTTT. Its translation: CASSEGTGTSNQPQHF.

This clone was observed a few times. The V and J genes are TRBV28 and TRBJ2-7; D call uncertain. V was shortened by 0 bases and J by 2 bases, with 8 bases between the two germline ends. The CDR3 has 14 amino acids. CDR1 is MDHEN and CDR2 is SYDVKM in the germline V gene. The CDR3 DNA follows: TGTGCCAGCAGTTTATGGGATCAACCCTACGAGCAGTACTTC. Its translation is CASSLWDQPYEQYF.

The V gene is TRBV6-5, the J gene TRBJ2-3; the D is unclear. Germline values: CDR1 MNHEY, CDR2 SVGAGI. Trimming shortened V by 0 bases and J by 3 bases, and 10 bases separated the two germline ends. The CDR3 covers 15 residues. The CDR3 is CASSYSMFGTDTQYF. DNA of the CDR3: TGTGCCAGCAGTTACTCGATGTTCGGGACAGATACGCAGTATTTT.

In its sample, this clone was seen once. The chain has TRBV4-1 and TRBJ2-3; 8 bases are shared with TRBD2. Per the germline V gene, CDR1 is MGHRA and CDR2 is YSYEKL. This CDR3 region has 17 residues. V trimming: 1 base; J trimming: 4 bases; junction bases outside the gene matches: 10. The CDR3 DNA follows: TGCGCCAGCAGCCAAGCACGGGGGGGGGCTGGGGCAGATACGCAGTATTTT. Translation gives CASSQARGGAGADTQYF.

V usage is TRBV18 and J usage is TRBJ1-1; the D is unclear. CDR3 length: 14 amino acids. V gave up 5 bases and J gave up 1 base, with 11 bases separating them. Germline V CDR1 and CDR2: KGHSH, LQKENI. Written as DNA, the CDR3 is TGTGCCAGCTCAAATCGGACGGGGAACACTGAAGCTTTCTTT. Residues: CASSNRTGNTEAFF.

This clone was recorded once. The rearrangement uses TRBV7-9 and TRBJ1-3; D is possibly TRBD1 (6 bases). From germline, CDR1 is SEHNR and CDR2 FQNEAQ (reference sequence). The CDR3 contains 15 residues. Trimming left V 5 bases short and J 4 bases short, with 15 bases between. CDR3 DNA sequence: TGTGCCAGCAGCGGATACAGGGCAGCAGGAAACACCATATATTTT. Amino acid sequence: CASSGYRAAGNTIYF.

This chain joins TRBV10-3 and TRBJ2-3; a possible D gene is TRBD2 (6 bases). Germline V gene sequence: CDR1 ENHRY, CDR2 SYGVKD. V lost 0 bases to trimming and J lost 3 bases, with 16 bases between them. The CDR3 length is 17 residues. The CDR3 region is CAISESSRISGTDTQYF. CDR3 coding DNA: TGTGCCATCAGTGAGTCGAGTCGTATTAGCGGTACAGATACGCAGTATTTT.

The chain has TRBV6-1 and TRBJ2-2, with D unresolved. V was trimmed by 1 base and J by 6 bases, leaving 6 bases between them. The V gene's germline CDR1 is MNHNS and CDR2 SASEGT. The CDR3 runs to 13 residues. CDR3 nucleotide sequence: TGTGCCAGCAGTGAAGAGGGATCCGGGGAGCTGTTTTTT. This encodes CASSEEGSGELFF.

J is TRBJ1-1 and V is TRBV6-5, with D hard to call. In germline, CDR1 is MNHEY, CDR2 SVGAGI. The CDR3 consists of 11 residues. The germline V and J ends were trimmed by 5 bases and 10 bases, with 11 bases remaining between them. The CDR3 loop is CASSEALLAFF. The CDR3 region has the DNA TGTGCCAGCAGTGAAGCGCTTCTAGCTTTCTTT.

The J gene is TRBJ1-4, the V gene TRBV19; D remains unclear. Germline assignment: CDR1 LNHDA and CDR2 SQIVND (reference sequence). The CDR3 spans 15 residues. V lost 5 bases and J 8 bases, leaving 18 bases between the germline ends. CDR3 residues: CASSLVLTRGEKLFF. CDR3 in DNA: TGTGCCAGTAGTCTCGTCCTGACACGAGGAGAAAAACTGTTTTTT.

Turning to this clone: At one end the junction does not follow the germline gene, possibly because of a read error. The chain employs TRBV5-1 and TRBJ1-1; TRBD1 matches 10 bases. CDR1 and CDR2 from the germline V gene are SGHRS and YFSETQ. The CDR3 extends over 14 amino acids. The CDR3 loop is CASSVPGQGVEAFF. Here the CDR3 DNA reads TGTGCCAGCAGTGTTCCTGGACAGGGGGTGGAAGCTTTCTTT.

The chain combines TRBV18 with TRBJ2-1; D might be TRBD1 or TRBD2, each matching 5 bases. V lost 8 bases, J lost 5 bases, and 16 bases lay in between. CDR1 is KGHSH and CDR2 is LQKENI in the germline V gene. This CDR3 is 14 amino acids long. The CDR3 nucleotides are TGTGCCAGCGCTTCCGGGACGGCTGACAATGAGCAGTTCTTC. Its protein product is CASASGTADNEQFF. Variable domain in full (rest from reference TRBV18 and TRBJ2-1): NAGVMQNPRHLVRRRGQEARLRCSPMKGHSHVYWYRQLPEEGLKFMVYLQKENIIDESGMPKERFSAEFPKEGPSILRIQQVVRGDSAAYFCASASGTADNEQFFGPGTRLTVL.

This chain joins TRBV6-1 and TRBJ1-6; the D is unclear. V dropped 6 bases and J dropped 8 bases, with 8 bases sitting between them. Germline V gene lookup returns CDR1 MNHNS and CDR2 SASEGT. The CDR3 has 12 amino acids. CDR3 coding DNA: TGTGCCAGCAGGCCTAGGGATTCACCCCTCCACTTT. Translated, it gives CASRPRDSPLHF.

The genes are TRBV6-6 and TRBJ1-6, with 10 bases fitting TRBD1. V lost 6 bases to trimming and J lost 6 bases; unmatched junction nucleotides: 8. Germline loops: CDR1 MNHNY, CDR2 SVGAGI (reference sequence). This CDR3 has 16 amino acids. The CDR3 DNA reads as TGTGCCAGCAGATCGGGACAGGGGACGGGTAATTCACCCCTCCACTTT. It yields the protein CASRSGQGTGNSPLHF.

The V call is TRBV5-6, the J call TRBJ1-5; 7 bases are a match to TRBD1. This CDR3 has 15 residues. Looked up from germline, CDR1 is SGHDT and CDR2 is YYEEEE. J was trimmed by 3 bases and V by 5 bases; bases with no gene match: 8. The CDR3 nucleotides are TGTGCCAGCAGTCCTGGTGGGACAGTCAATCAGCCCCAGCATTTT. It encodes CASSPGGTVNQPQHF.

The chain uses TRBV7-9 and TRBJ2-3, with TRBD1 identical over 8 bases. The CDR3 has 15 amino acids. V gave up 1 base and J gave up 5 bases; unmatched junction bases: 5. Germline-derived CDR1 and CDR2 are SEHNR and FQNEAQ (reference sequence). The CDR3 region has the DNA TGTGCCAGCAGCTTAGGGTCAGGGGGCAGAGATACGCAGTATTTT. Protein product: CASSLGSGGRDTQYF.